This T cell receptor beta chain appears in the sequencing data of a study of cytomegalovirus exposure and HLA in healthy donors. Study-level results: Later analysis identified several of the most significant clusters that appeared linked to common viral pathogens. Earlier findings revealed that most TCR beta V segments proved productive either about 87% or about 30% of the time.

The PCR made use of 60 Vbeta and 13 Jbeta primers. In the original processing: In a later analysis, 75 million to 95 million unique TCR beta chains included roughly 11 million shared by two or more donors. Sequenced by immunoSEQ multiplex PCR; TCRdb stores in-frame clones only, minus some. V and J calls and clone size follow that table, whereas D and trimming were derived from the DNA. The sample carries 90,000 to 150,000 clones, around 84% recorded once. Turning to this clone: Its antigen remains unknown.

Germline CDR1 MGHRA, CDR2 YSYEKL. Trimming stripped 4 bases from V and 8 bases from J, with 15 bases between. The CDR3 totals 14 residues. The chain links TRBV4-1 to TRBJ2-1; D possibly corresponds to TRBD1 (6 bases). The clonotype comes from a woman in her twenties or thirties in good health and CMV-seropositive. The sequenced material came from PBMCs. The CDR3 region has the DNA TGCGCCAGCAGCCTTGACAGGTCGGTCGATGAGCAGTTCTTC. Its translation is CASSLDRSVDEQFF.